This TCR beta chain originates from a study of T cells in Graves' hyperthyroidism and ophthalmopathy. Study-level points and caveats: Ophthalmopathy, which appeared later, was predicted by the model a median roughly 6.4 months before onset. The authors' 13 V-J model separated ophthalmopathy from stable hyperthyroidism.

This clonotype was observed at least ten times. Its antigen is unidentified. For ophthalmopathy patients, the Clinical Activity Score was at least 3 and the NOSPECS grade at least 4; duration was under 3 months. PBMCs were obtained from 7.5 to 10 ml fresh peripheral blood. The CDR3 is made up of 14 amino acids. Germline CDR1 and CDR2: DFQATT and SNEGSKA (reference sequence). Trimming cost V 5 bases and J 6 bases; bases outside gene matches: 10. What was amplified from RNA transcripts were TCR beta CDR3 regions. Using the HTBI primer set, a first-round RT-PCR was run on the TCR CDR3. MiXCR was run by TCRdb on the multiplex PCR reads, yielding one entry per CDR3 protein. The sample lists 500,000 or so distinct CDR3 sequences, roughly 15% occurring once.

Material for sequencing was blood. The chain combines TRBV20-1 with TRBJ2-7, with 10 bases that match TRBD2. The TCR was taken from a woman in her 30s with Graves' ophthalmopathy. The CDR3 nucleotides read TGCAGTGCTGTAACTAGCGGGGCTTTGTTCGAGCAGTACTTC. This codes for CSAVTSGALFEQYF.